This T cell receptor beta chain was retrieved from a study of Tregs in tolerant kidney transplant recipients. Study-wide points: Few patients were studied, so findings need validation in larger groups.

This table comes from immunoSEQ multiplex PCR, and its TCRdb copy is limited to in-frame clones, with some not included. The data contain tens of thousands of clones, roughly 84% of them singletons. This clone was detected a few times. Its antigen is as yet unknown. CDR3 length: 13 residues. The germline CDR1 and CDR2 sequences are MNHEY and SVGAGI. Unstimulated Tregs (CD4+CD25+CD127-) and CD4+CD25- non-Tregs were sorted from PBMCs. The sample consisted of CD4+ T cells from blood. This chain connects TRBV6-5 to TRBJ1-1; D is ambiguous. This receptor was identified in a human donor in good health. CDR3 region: CATRVNRGTEAFF. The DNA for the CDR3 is TGTGCTACAAGGGTGAACCGGGGTACTGAAGCTTTCTTT.